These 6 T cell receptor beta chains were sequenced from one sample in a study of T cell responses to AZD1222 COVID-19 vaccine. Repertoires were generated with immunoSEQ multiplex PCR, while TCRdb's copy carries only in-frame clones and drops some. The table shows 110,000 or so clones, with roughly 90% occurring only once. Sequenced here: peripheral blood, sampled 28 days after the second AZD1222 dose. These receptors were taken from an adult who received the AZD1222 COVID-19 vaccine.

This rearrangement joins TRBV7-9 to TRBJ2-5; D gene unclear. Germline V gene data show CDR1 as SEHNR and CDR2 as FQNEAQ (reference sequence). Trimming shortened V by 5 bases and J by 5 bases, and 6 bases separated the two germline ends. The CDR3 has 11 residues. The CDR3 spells CASSVQETQYF. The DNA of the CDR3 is TGTGCCAGCAGCGTCCAGGAGACCCAGTACTTC.

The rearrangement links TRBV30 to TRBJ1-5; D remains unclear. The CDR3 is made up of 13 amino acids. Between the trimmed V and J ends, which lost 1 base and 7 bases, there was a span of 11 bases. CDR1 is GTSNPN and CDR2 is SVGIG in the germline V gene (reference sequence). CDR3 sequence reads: CAWSDWMDQPQHF. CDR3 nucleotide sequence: TGTGCCTGGAGTGATTGGATGGACCAGCCCCAGCATTTT. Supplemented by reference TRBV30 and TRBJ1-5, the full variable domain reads SQTIHQWPATLVQPVGSPLSLECTVEGTSNPNLYWYRQAAGRGLQLLFYSVGIGQISSEVPQNLSASRPQDRQFILSSKKLLLSDSGFYLCAWSDWMDQPQHFGDGTRLSIL.

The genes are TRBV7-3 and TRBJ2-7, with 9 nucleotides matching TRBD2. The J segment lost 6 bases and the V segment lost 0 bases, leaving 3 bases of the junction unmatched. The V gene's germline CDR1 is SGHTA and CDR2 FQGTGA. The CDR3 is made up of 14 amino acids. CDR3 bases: TGTGCCAGCAGCTTAACAGCGGGAGGTTCCGAGCAGTACTTC. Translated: CASSLTAGGSEQYF.

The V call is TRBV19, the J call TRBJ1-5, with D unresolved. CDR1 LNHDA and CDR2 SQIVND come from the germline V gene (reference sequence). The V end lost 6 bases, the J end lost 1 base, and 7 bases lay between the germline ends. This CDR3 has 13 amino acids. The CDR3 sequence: CASRGRSNQPQHF. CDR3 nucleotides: TGTGCCAGTAGGGGCAGAAGCAATCAGCCCCAGCATTTT. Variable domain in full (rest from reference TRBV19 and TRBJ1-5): DGGITQSPKYLFRKEGQNVTLSCEQNLNHDAMYWYRQDPGQGLRLIYYSQIVNDFQKGDIAEGYSVSREKKESFPLTVTSAQKNPTAFYLCASRGRSNQPQHFGDGTRLSIL.

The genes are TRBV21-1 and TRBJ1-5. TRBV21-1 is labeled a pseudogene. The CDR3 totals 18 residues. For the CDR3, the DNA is TGTGCCAGCAGCAAAGCGGGTACCGGGTGGGAAGTCAATCAGCCCCAGCATTTT. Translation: CASSKAGTGWEVNQPQHF.

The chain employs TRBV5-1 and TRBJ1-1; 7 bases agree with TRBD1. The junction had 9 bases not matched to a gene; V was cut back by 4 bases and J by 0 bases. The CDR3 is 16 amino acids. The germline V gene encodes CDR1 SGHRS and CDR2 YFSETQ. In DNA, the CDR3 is TGCGCCAGCAGCCCGAGGGGGCTAGGAATGAACACTGAAGCTTTCTTT. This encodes CASSPRGLGMNTEAFF.